Below, 31 T cell receptor beta chains from the same sample are listed, as sequenced in a study of blood T cell repertoires in COVID-19 (dated by TCRdb to about 2020). Libraries were made using the immunoSEQ multiplex PCR assay. TCRdb carries this immuneACCESS record with in-frame sequences only. Its versions omit some clonotypes, under half of them owing to an unresolved V gene in the studies checked, with the rest unexplained. This sample gives some 300,000 clones in total; 70% to 90% of them show up just once. Clones ranked in the top ten supply around 1% of the sample. Input material: PBMCs or T cells enriched from blood (not recorded which). Receptors were obtained from a woman younger than 45 who had recovered from COVID-19.

V usage is TRBV4-1 and J usage is TRBJ1-4, with TRBD1 as a possible D gene (6 bases). There are 16 residues in the CDR3. CDR1 is MGHRA, CDR2 YSYEKL, per germline. The germline V and J ends were trimmed by 1 base and 7 bases, with 16 bases remaining between them. The CDR3: CASSQAYRRGSEKLFF. The CDR3 DNA reads TGCGCCAGCAGCCAAGCCTATCGCAGGGGCTCTGAAAAACTGTTTTTT.

The CDR3 sequence: CATSDLGGAGELFF. The CDR3 DNA reads TGTGCCACCAGTGATTTGGGGGGGGCCGGGGAGCTGTTTTTT. The genes are TRBV24-1 and TRBJ2-2, with TRBD2 matching over 7 bases. V trimming: 0 bases; J trimming: 6 bases; junction bases outside the gene matches: 0. The germline CDR1 and CDR2 sequences are KGHDR and SFDVKD. This CDR3 comprises 14 residues.

This chain joins TRBV29-1 and TRBJ2-3; 8 nucleotides align to TRBD1. CDR3 length: 14 amino acids. Germline V gene data show CDR1 as SQVTM and CDR2 as ANQGSEA. J gave up 6 bases and V 7 bases, and 12 bases lay outside the gene matches. For the CDR3, the DNA is TGCAGCGCCTGGGACAGGACAAGCTCCGATACGCAGTATTTT. Amino acid sequence: CSAWDRTSSDTQYF.

The chain uses TRBV11-3 and TRBJ2-2; 10 positions match TRBD1. Trimming at V came to 11 bases and at J to 0 bases, leaving 0 bases not matched to a gene. Germline CDR1 SGHNT, CDR2 YENEEA. This CDR3 has 13 residues. The CDR3 protein is CAGQGANTGELFF. CDR3 in DNA: TGTGCCGGACAGGGGGCGAACACCGGGGAGCTGTTTTTT.

V usage is TRBV24-1 and J usage is TRBJ2-1; 7 bases line up with TRBD1. Germline CDR1 and CDR2: KGHDR and SFDVKD. The CDR3 sequence is 14 residues long. The ends lost 3 bases at V and 8 bases at J; junction bases unmatched: 6. The CDR3 is CATSDRDSLDEQFF. The CDR3 DNA is TGTGCCACCAGTGATCGGGACAGTCTCGATGAGCAGTTCTTC.

J is TRBJ1-1 and V is TRBV7-9; the match to TRBD1 covers 7 bases. Trimming at V came to 5 bases and at J to 5 bases, leaving 11 bases not matched to a gene. CDR3 size: 15 residues. CDR1 and CDR2 from the germline V gene are SEHNR and FQNEAQ (reference sequence). The CDR3 sequence is CASSHPQGFSTEAFF. The CDR3, as DNA: TGTGCCAGCAGCCACCCACAGGGGTTTTCTACTGAAGCTTTCTTT.

The chain employs TRBV2 and TRBJ1-6; a weak D match, TRBD1 (6 bases). V gave up 6 bases and J gave up 4 bases, with 13 bases separating them. CDR3 length: 15 residues. Germline CDR1 is SNHLY and CDR2 is FYNNEI. The CDR3 is CASRETGAYNSPLHF. CDR3 bases: TGTGCCAGCAGGGAGACAGGCGCTTATAATTCACCCCTCCACTTT.

The chain couples TRBV28 to TRBJ1-6; no definite D call. V was clipped by 8 bases and J by 8 bases, with 16 bases between them. The CDR3 covers 14 residues. In germline, CDR1 is MDHEN, CDR2 SYDVKM. The chain's CDR3 is CASSLFPPDSPLHF. The CDR3 region has the DNA TGTGCCAGCTCCCTGTTCCCCCCTGATTCACCCCTCCACTTT. Variable domain in full (rest from reference TRBV28 and TRBJ1-6): DVKVTQSSRYLVKRTGEKVFLECVQDMDHENMFWYRQDPGLGLRLIYFSYDVKMKEKGDIPEGYSVSREKKERFSLILESASTNQTSMYLCASSLFPPDSPLHFGNGTRLTVT.

The genes are TRBV6-5 and TRBJ2-7, with 9 bases that match TRBD1. V lost 4 bases, J lost 7 bases, and 5 bases stayed unmatched. The germline V gene has CDR1 MNHEY and CDR2 SVGAGI. The CDR3 is 13 amino acids. The CDR3 nucleotides read TGTGCCAGCAGTTTATCCGGGACAGGGGAGCAGTACTTC. It codes for CASSLSGTGEQYF.

The sample holds a few counts of this clone. V and J are TRBV30 and TRBJ2-7, with a tentative D call TRBD2 (6 bases). Germline V CDR1 and CDR2: GTSNPN, SVGIG (reference sequence). V was clipped by 6 bases and J by 7 bases, with 16 bases between them. The CDR3 extends over 12 amino acids. CDR3 DNA sequence: TGTGCCTGCCGGAGGGTTACGGGGGAGCAGTACTTC. It codes for CACRRVTGEQYF.

The rearrangement uses TRBV5-1 and TRBJ2-7; unclear D gene. The CDR3 loop spans 13 amino acids. CDR1 and CDR2 from the germline V gene are SGHRS and YFSETQ. The germline V and J ends were trimmed by 0 bases and 4 bases, with 8 bases remaining between them. CDR3 bases: TGCGCCAGCAGCTTGGTAGGAGTTTACGAGCAGTACTTC. It is translated as CASSLVGVYEQYF.

The rearrangement uses TRBV6-5 and TRBJ1-4, with a possible D match to TRBD1 (6 bases). CDR3 length: 12 amino acids. Germline CDR1 is MNHEY and CDR2 is SVGAGI. V was cut by 6 bases and J by 8 bases, with 10 bases left in between. The DNA of the CDR3 is TGTGCCAGCAGACAGGGAGGGGAAAAACTGTTTTTT. Encoded protein: CASRQGGEKLFF.

The V call is TRBV29-1, the J call TRBJ2-3; D is perhaps TRBD2 (5 bases). Trimming left V 4 bases short and J 2 bases short, with 13 bases between. CDR1 SQVTM and CDR2 ANQGSEA come from the germline V gene. The CDR3 contains 14 residues. The DNA of the CDR3 is TGCAGCGTTGTTGGGCCGGACTTCACAGATACGCAGTATTTT. The encoded protein is CSVVGPDFTDTQYF.

V and J are TRBV28 and TRBJ1-1; D gene unclear. Germline CDR1 MDHEN, CDR2 SYDVKM. V was clipped by 5 bases and J by 5 bases, with 9 bases between them. This CDR3 spans 12 amino acids. CDR3 loop: CASSTQWTEAFF. Written as DNA, the CDR3 is TGTGCCAGCAGTACCCAGTGGACTGAAGCTTTCTTT.

The V gene is TRBV3-1 (or the pseudogene TRBV3-2), the J gene TRBJ1-6; TRBD1 matches 8 bases. In germline, CDR1 is LGHDT, CDR2 YNNKEL (reference sequence). J gave up 7 bases and V 1 base, and 9 bases lay outside the gene matches. CDR3 size: 17 residues. CDR3 coding DNA: TGTGCCAGCAGCCAAGGAGGAGGACAGGGTAGGAATTCACCCCTCCACTTT. Amino acid sequence: CASSQGGGQGRNSPLHF.

This clone has only a few counts. This chain joins TRBV19 and TRBJ1-6; the D gene is possibly TRBD1 (5 bases). The CDR3 has 16 residues. With 9 bases removed from V and 4 bases from J, the gap between germline ends came to 19 bases. Germline CDR1 is LNHDA and CDR2 is SQIVND (reference sequence). The CDR3 loop reads CASRFQGPRYNSPLHF. CDR3 bases: TGTGCCAGCCGATTTCAGGGCCCTCGTTATAATTCACCCCTCCACTTT.

The chain links TRBV19 to TRBJ2-7; 8 bases align to TRBD1. The CDR3 is made up of 12 amino acids. V lost 8 bases, J lost 6 bases, and 6 bases stayed unmatched. Germline V gives CDR1 LNHDA, CDR2 SQIVND (reference sequence). CDR3 DNA sequence: TGTGCCAGTCGAGACAGGGGAGGCGAGCAGTACTTC. It is translated as CASRDRGGEQYF. Looking up the rest from reference TRBV19 and TRBJ2-7 gives the full variable domain: DGGITQSPKYLFRKEGQNVTLSCEQNLNHDAMYWYRQDPGQGLRLIYYSQIVNDFQKGDIAEGYSVSREKKESFPLTVTSAQKNPTAFYLCASRDRGGEQYFGPGTRLTVT.

This clone was counted a few times. The chain uses TRBV24-1 and TRBJ1-2; 7 nucleotides agree with TRBD1. The germline gives CDR1 KGHDR, CDR2 SFDVKD. The CDR3 length is 23 residues. V shed 2 bases, J shed 0 bases, and the junction held 26 bases outside the gene matches. The CDR3 sequence is CATSDSNAAVRTGTANTNYGYTF. The CDR3, as DNA: TGTGCCACCAGTGATTCAAATGCGGCGGTAAGAACCGGGACAGCTAATACTAACTATGGCTACACCTTC.

The rearrangement links TRBV9 to TRBJ1-1; D not resolved. The CDR3 has 15 amino acids. Germline V gene sequence: CDR1 SGDLS, CDR2 YYNGEE. V shed 0 bases and J shed 1 base, with 10 bases lying between them. The DNA of the CDR3 is TGTGCCAGCAGCGTAGTTGAGACATGGAACACTGAAGCTTTCTTT. It is translated as CASSVVETWNTEAFF.

The rearrangement joins TRBV3-1 (or the pseudogene TRBV3-2) to TRBJ1-1, with TRBD1 matching over 12 bases. Germline V gene lookup returns CDR1 LGHDT and CDR2 YNNKEL (reference sequence). CDR3 size: 17 residues. With V trimmed by 3 bases and J by 8 bases, 13 bases remained unmatched. CDR3 in amino acids: CASSQSRDRGLTREAFF. The CDR3 DNA is TGTGCCAGCAGCCAGTCCCGGGACAGGGGGCTGACCCGGGAAGCTTTCTTT.

The chain carries TRBV7-9 and TRBJ2-1, with TRBD1 matching 9 bases. The V and J ends lost 8 bases and 8 bases, in that order; junction bases with no gene match: 7. This CDR3 has 13 amino acids. CDR1 SEHNR and CDR2 FQNEAQ come from the germline V gene (reference sequence). The CDR3 DNA reads TGTGCCAGCCTAACGACAGGGGGTTATGAGCAGTTCTTC. Its translation is CASLTTGGYEQFF.

DNA for the CDR3: TGTGCCACCACCCTCGGACAGGTGGGCTATGGCTACACCTTC. Residues: CATTLGQVGYGYTF. The chain has TRBV28 and TRBJ1-2; 7 bases are a match to TRBD1. This CDR3 spans 14 amino acids. Per the germline V gene, CDR1 is MDHEN and CDR2 is SYDVKM. The ends lost 10 bases at V and 4 bases at J; junction bases unmatched: 12.

This chain uses TRBV3-1 (or the pseudogene TRBV3-2) with TRBJ2-7, with TRBD2 identical over 14 bases. CDR1 and CDR2 (germline): LGHDT, YNNKEL (reference sequence). The CDR3 has 15 amino acids. J gave up 6 bases and V 6 bases, and 7 bases lay outside the gene matches. DNA for the CDR3: TGTGCCAGCAGTCATGGGACTAGCGGGAGTCGCGAGCAGTACTTC. Its translation is CASSHGTSGSREQYF.

The chain joins TRBV19 to TRBJ1-1; D remains ambiguous. CDR3 length: 14 amino acids. Germline lookup yields CDR1 LNHDA and CDR2 SQIVND (reference sequence). The V and J ends lost 6 bases and 6 bases respectively, with 17 bases between them. CDR3 nucleotide sequence: TGTGCCAGTAGGCCCGACTTCGGAGTCCCTGAAGCTTTCTTT. As protein: CASRPDFGVPEAFF.

The chain joins TRBV28 to TRBJ1-6, with D possibly being TRBD1 (5 bases). This CDR3 has 16 amino acids. V lost 2 bases and J 8 bases, leaving 16 bases between the germline ends. Germline V gene lookup returns CDR1 MDHEN and CDR2 SYDVKM. This CDR3 is CASSLKTGHPDSPLHF. Here the CDR3 DNA reads TGTGCCAGCAGTTTAAAAACTGGACATCCTGATTCACCCCTCCACTTT.

This chain uses TRBV28 with TRBJ2-3, with a tentative D call TRBD2 (7 bases). CDR1 MDHEN and CDR2 SYDVKM come from the germline V gene. This CDR3 is 14 amino acids long. Trimming stripped 3 bases from V and 6 bases from J, with 13 bases between. The CDR3 DNA follows: TGTGCCAGCAGTTTTCCGGGGGGCGGTGATACGCAGTATTTT. This gives the protein CASSFPGGGDTQYF.

V usage is TRBV18 and J usage is TRBJ2-2, with D possibly TRBD2 on 5 matching bases. V lost 6 bases and J 6 bases, leaving 11 bases between the germline ends. The CDR3 is 13 amino acids. Germline V lookup: CDR1 KGHSH, CDR2 LQKENI. The CDR3 loop is CASSDFAAGELFF. In DNA, the CDR3 is TGTGCCAGCTCGGACTTTGCGGCCGGGGAGCTGTTTTTT.

The chain has TRBV5-4 and TRBJ2-2, with 9 bases lining up with TRBD2. The CDR3 runs to 16 residues. V lost 2 bases and J lost 6; bases outside the gene matches: 8. From germline, CDR1 is SGHNT and CDR2 YYREEE (reference sequence). Written as DNA, the CDR3 is TGTGCCAGCAGCTTCAGGGGCGGGGGGGCCCCCGGGGAGCTGTTTTTT. This encodes CASSFRGGGAPGELFF.

This sequence joins TRBV4-3 and TRBJ1-2; D gene ambiguous. Germline V gene data show CDR1 as LGHNA and CDR2 as YSLEER. The V and J ends lost 0 bases and 7 bases respectively, with 15 bases between them. The CDR3 has 15 residues. CDR3 sequence (DNA): TGCGCCAGCAGCCAAGATCAATCACGGTCCTCTGGCTACACCTTC. Translated: CASSQDQSRSSGYTF.

The chain has TRBV7-3 and TRBJ1-3; D call uncertain. The CDR3 consists of 15 residues. Trimming took 1 base from V and 0 from J, leaving 7 bases between them. CDR1 is SGHTA and CDR2 is FQGTGA in the germline V gene. DNA of the CDR3: TGTGCCAGCAGCTTAAATCCCTTCTCTGGAAACACCATATATTTT. Translated, it gives CASSLNPFSGNTIYF.

The genes are TRBV3-1 (or the pseudogene TRBV3-2) and TRBJ2-1; D is perhaps TRBD2 (6 bases). CDR3 length: 16 amino acids. Between the trimmed V and J ends, which lost 4 bases and 4 bases, there was a span of 17 bases. Germline assignment: CDR1 LGHDT and CDR2 YNNKEL (reference sequence). In nucleotides, the CDR3 is TGTGCCAGCAGCCTCGGAATGGGACTTCTGTACAATGAGCAGTTCTTC. This encodes CASSLGMGLLYNEQFF.